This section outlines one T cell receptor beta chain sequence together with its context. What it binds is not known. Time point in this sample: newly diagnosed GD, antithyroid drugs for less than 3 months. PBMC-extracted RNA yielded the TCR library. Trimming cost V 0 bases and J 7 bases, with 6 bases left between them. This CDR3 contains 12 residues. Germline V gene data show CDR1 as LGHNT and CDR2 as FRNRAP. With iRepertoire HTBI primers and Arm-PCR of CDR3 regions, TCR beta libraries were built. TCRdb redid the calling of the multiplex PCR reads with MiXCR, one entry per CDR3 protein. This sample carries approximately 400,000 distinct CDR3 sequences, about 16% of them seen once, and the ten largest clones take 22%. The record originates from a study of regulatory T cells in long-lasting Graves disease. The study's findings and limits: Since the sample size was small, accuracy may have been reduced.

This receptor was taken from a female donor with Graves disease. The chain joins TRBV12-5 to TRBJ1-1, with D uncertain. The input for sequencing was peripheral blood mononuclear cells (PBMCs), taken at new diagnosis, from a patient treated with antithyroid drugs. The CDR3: CASGLVRREAFF. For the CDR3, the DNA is TGTGCTAGTGGTTTGGTCAGACGTGAAGCTTTCTTT.